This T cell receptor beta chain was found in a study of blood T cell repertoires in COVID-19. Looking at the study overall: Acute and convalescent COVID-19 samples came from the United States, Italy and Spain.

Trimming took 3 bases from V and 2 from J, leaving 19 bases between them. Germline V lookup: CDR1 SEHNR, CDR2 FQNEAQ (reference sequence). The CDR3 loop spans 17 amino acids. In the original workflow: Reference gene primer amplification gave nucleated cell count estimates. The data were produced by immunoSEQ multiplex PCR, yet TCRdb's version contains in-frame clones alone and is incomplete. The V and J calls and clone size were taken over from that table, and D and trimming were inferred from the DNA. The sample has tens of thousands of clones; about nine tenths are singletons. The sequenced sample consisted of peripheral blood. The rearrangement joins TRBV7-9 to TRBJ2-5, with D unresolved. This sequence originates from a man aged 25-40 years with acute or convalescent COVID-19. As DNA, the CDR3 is TGTGCCAGCAGCTTCACTTCTGTCGATCCTATGCAAGAGACCCAGTACTTC. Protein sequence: CASSFTSVDPMQETQYF.